This TCR beta chain was sequenced during a study of PD-1 blockade in classical Hodgkin lymphoma. The repertoire was sequenced with immunoSEQ multiplex PCR; TCRdb's copy has only in-frame clones and lacks some. Here the sample spans around 31,000 clones, more than 80% being singletons. Time point noted: newly diagnosed, previously untreated cHL patient sample. The authors purified CD4+ T cells from thawed PBMCs by magnetic negative selection. Comparison came from newly diagnosed, untreated classical Hodgkin lymphoma PBMCs. CDR3 length equals 17 residues. Losses at the gene ends were 2 bases for V and 4 bases for J; bases not matched to a gene: 11. CDR1 and CDR2 from the germline V gene are SGHDT and YYEEEE.

Material: CD4+ T cells from blood. The chain uses TRBV5-6 and TRBJ2-5, with TRBD2 identical over 10 bases. This receptor was obtained from a human donor with classical Hodgkin lymphoma. In nucleotides, the CDR3 is TGTGCCAGCAGCTTACTTGGCGCTAGCGGGAGATCAGAGACCCAGTACTTC. Translated, it gives CASSLLGASGRSETQYF.